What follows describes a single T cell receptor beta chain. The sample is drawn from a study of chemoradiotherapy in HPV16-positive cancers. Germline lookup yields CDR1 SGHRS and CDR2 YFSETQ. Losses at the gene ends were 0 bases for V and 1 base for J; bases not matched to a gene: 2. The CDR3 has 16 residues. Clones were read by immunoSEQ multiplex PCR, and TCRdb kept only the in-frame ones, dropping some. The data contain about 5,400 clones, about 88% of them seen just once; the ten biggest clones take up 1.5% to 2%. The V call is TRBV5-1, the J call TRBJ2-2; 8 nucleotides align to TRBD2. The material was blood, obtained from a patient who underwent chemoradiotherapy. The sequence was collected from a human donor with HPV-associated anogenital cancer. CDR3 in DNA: TGCGCCAGCAGCTTGGCACTAGCGGAGAACACCGGGGAGCTGTTTTTT. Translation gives CASSLALAENTGELFF.